This TCR beta chain comes out of a study of T cell responses to AZD1222 COVID-19 vaccine. Study conclusions and caveats: Clonal diversity was possibly underestimated, and white British individuals and females predominated among donors.

A remark on this clone: What it binds is not known.

TCRdb's copy holds only in-frame clones and misses some; the assay was immunoSEQ multiplex PCR. The sample has some 200,000 clones, about 92% seen once; the top ten hold less than 4.5%. V was shortened by 6 bases and J by 2 bases, with 11 bases between the two germline ends. The CDR3 extends over 14 amino acids. Germline CDR1 is MDHEN and CDR2 is SYDVKM. This rearrangement joins TRBV28 to TRBJ1-5; D unclear. The clonotype comes from an adult who received the MenACWY meningococcal vaccine as a control. Specimen: peripheral blood, collected 28 days after the second dose of the MenACWY control vaccine. The CDR3 loop is CASSTPGGNQPQHF. The CDR3 coding sequence is TGTGCCAGCAGCACCCCAGGCGGCAATCAGCCCCAGCATTTT.